A few counts support the clone carrying this T cell receptor beta chain. Trimming took 1 base from V and 3 from J; bases not matched to a gene: 6. This CDR3 is built from 17 residues. Germline CDR1 and CDR2: LGHNA and YSLEER. The data were obtained in a study of response to subunit inactivated influenza vaccine. MiXCR, applied by TCRdb to the RT-PCR reads, yields one record per CDR3 protein. The sample has 500,000 to 700,000 distinct CDR3 sequences, approximately 20% seen once. This same sample was also part of a study on T cells expressing NK-cell markers. That work contributes: As the method of synthesis, 5'RACE template switching with UMIs yielded TCR beta cDNA. Sorted T-cell subsets CD3+CD56+NKG2C+, CD3+CD56+NKG2C- and CD3+CD56-NKG2C+ were TCR beta-sequenced.

V and J are TRBV4-3 and TRBJ2-2, with 9 nucleotides matching TRBD2. Sequencing was performed on CD4+ T cells sorted from PBMCs, taken less than 13 days after vaccination. This TCR derives from a middle-aged man who received an inactivated influenza vaccine. The CDR3 DNA reads TGCGCCAGCAGCCAAGCTTCGGCGGGAGGGTACACCGGGGAGCTGTTTTTT. Its protein product is CASSQASAGGYTGELFF.